The rows below give T cell receptor beta chains drawn from one sample of a study of CXCR3-negative and CXCR3-positive naive CD8 T cells. From the 5' RACE reads, TCRdb lists one entry per CDR3 protein and no DNA. This table lists approximately 49,000 distinct CDR3 sequences. The material sequenced was memory CD8+ T cells from blood. These receptors originate from a human donor in good health. Some clones in this sample may be carry-over from other donors' samples. Each CDR3 is given with its conserved first and last residue. Each record gives: CDR3 length, V gene, J gene, clone size, CDR3 protein. Clone size appears in some rows only: once, few, many, or a class for an expanded clone.

length: 14; V: TRBV6-5; J: TRBJ2-7; size: .; CDR3: CASSYSDSPYEQYF
length: 16; V: TRBV29-1; J: TRBJ2-7; size: .; CDR3: CSVEVKGGPPTYEQYF
length: 14; V: TRBV18; J: TRBJ2-7; size: .; CDR3: CASHGTGGNYEQYF
length: 15; V: TRBV6-5; J: TRBJ2-1; size: .; CDR3: CASSYSSGGYNEQFF
length: 14; V: TRBV7-9; J: TRBJ1-5; size: .; CDR3: CASSARDSNQPQHF
length: 12; V: TRBV29-1; J: TRBJ2-1; size: .; CDR3: CSGGGTYNEQFF
length: 16; V: TRBV10-3; J: TRBJ2-1; size: .; CDR3: CAISEGLAGDYNEQFF
length: 15; V: TRBV6-2/TRBV6-3; J: TRBJ2-7; size: .; CDR3: CASSYSPRGSYEQYF
length: 14; V: TRBV15; J: TRBJ1-5; size: .; CDR3: CATSSDMGAQPQHF
length: 15; V: TRBV7-9; J: TRBJ2-3; size: .; CDR3: CASSFLDRGTDTQYF
length: 17; V: TRBV5-1; J: TRBJ2-3; size: .; CDR3: CASSLRSSARWDDTQYF
length: 13; V: TRBV29-1; J: TRBJ2-1; size: .; CDR3: CSVASGRANEQFF
length: 14; V: TRBV28; J: TRBJ1-1; size: .; CDR3: CASSRDPWGTEAFF
length: 14; V: TRBV5-4; J: TRBJ2-1; size: .; CDR3: CASSLEPLGDEQFF
length: 12; V: TRBV29-1; J: TRBJ2-5; size: .; CDR3: CSVEGYEETQYF
length: 15; V: TRBV6-5; J: TRBJ2-1; size: medium-sized; CDR3: CASSFSGEKFNEQFF
length: 13; V: TRBV12-3/TRBV12-4; J: TRBJ1-2; size: .; CDR3: CASSLTLNYGYTF
length: 15; V: TRBV15; J: TRBJ2-1; size: .; CDR3: CATSIRGASYNEQFF
length: 12; V: TRBV29-1; J: TRBJ2-7; size: .; CDR3: CSVGALSYEQYF
length: 15; V: TRBV7-2; J: TRBJ2-3; size: .; CDR3: CASSLAELEADTQYF
length: 15; V: TRBV19; J: TRBJ2-1; size: .; CDR3: CASSEGQGPYNEQFF
length: 13; V: TRBV14; J: TRBJ2-5; size: .; CDR3: CASSQEVLETQYF
length: 14; V: TRBV6-4; J: TRBJ2-1; size: .; CDR3: CASSTEATHMEQFF
length: 16; V: TRBV5-5; J: TRBJ1-5; size: .; CDR3: CASSFGVGYSNQPQHF
length: 16; V: TRBV6-1; J: TRBJ2-1; size: .; CDR3: CASSEMVGGRYNEQFF
length: 18; V: TRBV4-1; J: TRBJ1-5; size: .; CDR3: CASSQGRGTGPMGQPQHF
length: 15; V: TRBV6-2/TRBV6-3; J: TRBJ2-2; size: .; CDR3: CASSFRAPLTGELFF
length: 15; V: TRBV5-1; J: TRBJ2-1; size: .; CDR3: CASSPLRGGYNEQFF
length: 13; V: TRBV7-9; J: TRBJ1-2; size: .; CDR3: CASSPGQLYGYTF
length: 18; V: TRBV4-2; J: TRBJ1-6; size: .; CDR3: CASSPSPYVEGANSPLHF
length: 15; V: TRBV12-3/TRBV12-4; J: TRBJ2-3; size: .; CDR3: CASSLGRGWTDTQYF
length: 13; V: TRBV7-6; J: TRBJ1-1; size: .; CDR3: CASSPDRDTEAFF
length: 15; V: TRBV3-1; J: TRBJ2-1; size: .; CDR3: CASSPEVSSYNEQFF
length: 14; V: TRBV20-1; J: TRBJ2-3; size: .; CDR3: CSARVLFDTDTQYF
length: 15; V: TRBV28; J: TRBJ2-5; size: .; CDR3: CASSFTDRREETQYF
length: 12; V: TRBV6-2/TRBV6-3; J: TRBJ2-7; size: .; CDR3: CASLAGSYEQYF
length: 11; V: TRBV2; J: TRBJ2-7; size: .; CDR3: CATRLVNEQYF
length: 18; V: TRBV29-1; J: TRBJ2-1; size: .; CDR3: CSVEGWTGETPIGDEQFF
length: 16; V: TRBV4-3; J: TRBJ1-2; size: medium-sized; CDR3: CASSQGREFKPYGYTF
length: 15; V: TRBV5-1; J: TRBJ2-2; size: .; CDR3: CASSGTGLNTGELFF
length: 15; V: TRBV5-1; J: TRBJ2-7; size: .; CDR3: CASSLGGGTYVEQYF
length: 15; V: TRBV4-1; J: TRBJ2-5; size: .; CDR3: CASSQEGGFGETQYF
length: 16; V: TRBV14; J: TRBJ2-4; size: medium-sized; CDR3: CASSQAKGLAKNIQYF
length: 17; V: TRBV7-8; J: TRBJ2-2; size: .; CDR3: CASSLRLGRENTGELFF
length: 14; V: TRBV20-1; J: TRBJ2-7; size: .; CDR3: CSARSRTSSYEQYF
length: 13; V: TRBV29-1; J: TRBJ2-7; size: .; CDR3: CSVEAGRDHEQYF
length: 14; V: TRBV14; J: TRBJ2-3; size: .; CDR3: CASSQEGFTDTQYF
length: 13; V: TRBV6-2/TRBV6-3; J: TRBJ2-7; size: .; CDR3: CASSWDPIMEQYF
length: 20; V: TRBV6-1; J: TRBJ1-1; size: .; CDR3: CASSDPSSDRPFIMNTEAFF
length: 13; V: TRBV15; J: TRBJ1-1; size: .; CDR3: CATASGVNTEAFF
length: 14; V: TRBV12-3/TRBV12-4; J: TRBJ2-1; size: .; CDR3: CASSSDSPSEEQFF
length: 14; V: TRBV7-3; J: TRBJ2-7; size: .; CDR3: CASSLDREHSEQYF
length: 16; V: TRBV5-1; J: TRBJ2-1; size: .; CDR3: CASSLKGPIGYNEQFF
length: 14; V: TRBV29-1; J: TRBJ2-7; size: .; CDR3: CSVKGTGTSYEQYF
length: 16; V: TRBV28; J: TRBJ1-2; size: .; CDR3: CASTELTGTEIYGYTF